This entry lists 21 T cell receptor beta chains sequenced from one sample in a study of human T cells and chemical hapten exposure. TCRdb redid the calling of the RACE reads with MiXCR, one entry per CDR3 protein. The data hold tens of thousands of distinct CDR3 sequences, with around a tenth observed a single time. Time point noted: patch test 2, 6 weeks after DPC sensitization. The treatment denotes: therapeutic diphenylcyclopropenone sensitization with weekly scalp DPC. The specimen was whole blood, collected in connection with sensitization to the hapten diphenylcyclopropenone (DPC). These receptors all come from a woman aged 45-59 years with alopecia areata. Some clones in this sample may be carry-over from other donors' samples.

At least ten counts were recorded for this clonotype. The CDR3 nucleotides are TGTGCCAGCAAAGATAGCAATCAGCCCCAGCATTTT. Amino acid sequence: CASKDSNQPQHF. The rearrangement joins TRBV6-2 or TRBV6-3 to TRBJ1-5; D gene uncertain. The CDR3 runs 12 residues. V lost 7 bases and J 0 bases, leaving 4 bases between the germline ends. Germline lookup yields CDR1 MNHEY and CDR2 SVGEGT.

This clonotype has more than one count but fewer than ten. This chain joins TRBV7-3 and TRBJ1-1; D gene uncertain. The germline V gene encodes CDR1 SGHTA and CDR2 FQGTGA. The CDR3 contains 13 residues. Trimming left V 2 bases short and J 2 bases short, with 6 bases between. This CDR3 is CASSLELNTEAFF. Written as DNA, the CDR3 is TGTGCCAGCAGCTTAGAACTTAACACTGAAGCTTTCTTT.

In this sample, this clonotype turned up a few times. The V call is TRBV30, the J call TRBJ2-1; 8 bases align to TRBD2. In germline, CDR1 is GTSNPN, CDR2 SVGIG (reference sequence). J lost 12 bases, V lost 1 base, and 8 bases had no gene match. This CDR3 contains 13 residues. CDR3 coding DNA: TGTGCCTGGAGTGGTCTAGCGGGTTTAGGGCAGTTCTTC. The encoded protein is CAWSGLAGLGQFF.

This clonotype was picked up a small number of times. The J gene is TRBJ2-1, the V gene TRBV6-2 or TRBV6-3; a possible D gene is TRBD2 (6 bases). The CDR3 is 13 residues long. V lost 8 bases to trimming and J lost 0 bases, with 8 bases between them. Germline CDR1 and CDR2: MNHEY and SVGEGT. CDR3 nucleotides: TGTGCCAGCGAAGCGGGCTCCTACAATGAGCAGTTCTTC. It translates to CASEAGSYNEQFF.

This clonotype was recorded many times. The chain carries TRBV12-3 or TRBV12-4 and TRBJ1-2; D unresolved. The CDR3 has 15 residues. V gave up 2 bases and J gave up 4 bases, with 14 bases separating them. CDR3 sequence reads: CASSLLGQLRYGYTF. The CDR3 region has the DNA TGTGCCAGCAGTTTACTCGGCCAGCTACGCTATGGCTACACCTTC.

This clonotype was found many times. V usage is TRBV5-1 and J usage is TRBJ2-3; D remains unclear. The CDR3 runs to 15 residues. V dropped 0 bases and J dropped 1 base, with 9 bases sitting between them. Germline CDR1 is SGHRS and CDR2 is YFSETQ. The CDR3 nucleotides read TGCGCCAGCAGCTTGGAAAATTACCGCACAGATACGCAGTATTTT. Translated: CASSLENYRTDTQYF.

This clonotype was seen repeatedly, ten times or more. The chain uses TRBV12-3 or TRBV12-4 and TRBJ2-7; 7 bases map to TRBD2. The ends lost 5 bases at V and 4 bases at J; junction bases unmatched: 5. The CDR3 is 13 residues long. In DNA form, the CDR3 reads TGTGCCAGCAGTCTGGGGGAGGGTTACGAGCAGTACTTC. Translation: CASSLGEGYEQYF.

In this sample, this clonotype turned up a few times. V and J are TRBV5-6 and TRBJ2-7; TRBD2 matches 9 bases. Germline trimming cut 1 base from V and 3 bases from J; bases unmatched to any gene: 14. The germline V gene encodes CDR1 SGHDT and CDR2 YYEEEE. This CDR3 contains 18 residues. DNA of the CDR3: TGTGCCAGCAGCTTGTCGGTAGCGGGAGTTCTTCTTCACTACGAGCAGTACTTC. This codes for CASSLSVAGVLLHYEQYF.

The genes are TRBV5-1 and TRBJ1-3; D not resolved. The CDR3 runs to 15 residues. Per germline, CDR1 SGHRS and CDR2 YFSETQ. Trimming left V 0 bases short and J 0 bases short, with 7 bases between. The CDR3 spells CASSLDGASGNTIYF. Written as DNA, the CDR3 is TGCGCCAGCAGCTTGGACGGAGCCTCTGGAAACACCATATATTTT. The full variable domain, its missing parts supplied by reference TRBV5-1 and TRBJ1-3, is KAGVTQTPRYLIKTRGQQVTLSCSPISGHRSVSWYQQTPGQGLQFLFEYFSETQRNKGNFPGRFSGRQFSNSRSEMNVSTLELGDSALYLCASSLDGASGNTIYFGEGSWLTVV.

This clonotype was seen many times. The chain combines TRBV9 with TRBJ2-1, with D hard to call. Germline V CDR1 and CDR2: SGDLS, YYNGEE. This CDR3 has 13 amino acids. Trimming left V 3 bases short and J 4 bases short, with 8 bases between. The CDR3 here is CASSARRYNEQFF. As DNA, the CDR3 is TGTGCCAGCAGCGCCCGACGGTACAATGAGCAGTTCTTC. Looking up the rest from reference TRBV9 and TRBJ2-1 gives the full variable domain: DSGVTQTPKHLITATGQRVTLRCSPRSGDLSVYWYQQSLDQGLQFLIQYYNGEERAKGNILERFSAQQFPDLHSELNLSSLELGDSALYFCASSARRYNEQFFGPGTRLTVL.

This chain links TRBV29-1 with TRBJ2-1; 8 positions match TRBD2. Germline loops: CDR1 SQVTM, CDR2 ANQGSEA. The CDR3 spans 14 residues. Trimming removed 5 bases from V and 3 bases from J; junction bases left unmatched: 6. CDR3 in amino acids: CSVSSGGNYNEQFF. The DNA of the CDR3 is TGCAGCGTTTCGTCGGGAGGGAACTACAATGAGCAGTTCTTC.

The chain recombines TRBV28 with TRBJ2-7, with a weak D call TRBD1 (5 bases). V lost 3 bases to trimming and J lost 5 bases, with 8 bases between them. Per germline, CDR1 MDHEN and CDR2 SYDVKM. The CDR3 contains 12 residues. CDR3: CASSFLRDEQYF. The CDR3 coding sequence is TGTGCCAGCAGTTTTCTCAGGGACGAGCAGTACTTC.

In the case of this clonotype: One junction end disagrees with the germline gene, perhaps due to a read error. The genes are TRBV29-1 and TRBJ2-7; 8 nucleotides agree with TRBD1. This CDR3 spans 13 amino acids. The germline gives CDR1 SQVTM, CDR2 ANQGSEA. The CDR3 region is CSVEDRGSHEQYF. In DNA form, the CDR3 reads TGCAGCGTCGAAGACAGGGGCTCCCACGAGCAGTACTTC.

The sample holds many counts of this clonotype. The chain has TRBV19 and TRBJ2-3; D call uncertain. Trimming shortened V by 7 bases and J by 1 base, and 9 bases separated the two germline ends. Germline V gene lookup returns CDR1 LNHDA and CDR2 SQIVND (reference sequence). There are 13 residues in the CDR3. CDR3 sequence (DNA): TGTGCCAGTAATACCGGGCGCACAGATACGCAGTATTTT. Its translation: CASNTGRTDTQYF.

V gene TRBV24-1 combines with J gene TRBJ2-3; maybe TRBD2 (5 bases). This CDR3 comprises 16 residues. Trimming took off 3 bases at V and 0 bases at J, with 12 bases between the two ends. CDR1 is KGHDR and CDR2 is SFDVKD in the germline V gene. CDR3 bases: TGTGCCACCAGTGATCCCCTCGCGGGTAGCACAGATACGCAGTATTTT. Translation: CATSDPLAGSTDTQYF.

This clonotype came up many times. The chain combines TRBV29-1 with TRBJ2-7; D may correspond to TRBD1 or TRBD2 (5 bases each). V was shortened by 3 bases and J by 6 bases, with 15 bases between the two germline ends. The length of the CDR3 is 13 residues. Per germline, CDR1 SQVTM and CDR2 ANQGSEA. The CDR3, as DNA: TGCAGCGTTGACCCCGGGGCCGGAAGCGAGCAGTACTTC. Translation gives CSVDPGAGSEQYF.

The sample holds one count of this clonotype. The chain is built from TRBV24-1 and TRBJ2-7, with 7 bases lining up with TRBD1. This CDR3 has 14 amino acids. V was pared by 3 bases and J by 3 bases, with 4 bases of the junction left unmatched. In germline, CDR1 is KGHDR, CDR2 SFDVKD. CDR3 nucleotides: TGTGCCACCAGTGATAATACAGGGGACTACGAGCAGTACTTC. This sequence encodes CATSDNTGDYEQYF.

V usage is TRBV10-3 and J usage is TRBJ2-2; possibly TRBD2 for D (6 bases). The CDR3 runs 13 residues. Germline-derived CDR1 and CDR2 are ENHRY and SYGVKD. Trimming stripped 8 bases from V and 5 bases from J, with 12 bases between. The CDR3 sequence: CAIRLAGTGELFF. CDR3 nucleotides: TGTGCCATCCGCTTGGCGGGAACCGGGGAGCTGTTTTTT.

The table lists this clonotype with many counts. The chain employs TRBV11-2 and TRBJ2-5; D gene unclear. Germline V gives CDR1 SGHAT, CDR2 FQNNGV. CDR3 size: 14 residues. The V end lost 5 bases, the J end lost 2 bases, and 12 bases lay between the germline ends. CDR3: CASSANRAQETQYF. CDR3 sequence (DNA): TGTGCCAGCAGCGCTAACAGAGCTCAAGAGACCCAGTACTTC.

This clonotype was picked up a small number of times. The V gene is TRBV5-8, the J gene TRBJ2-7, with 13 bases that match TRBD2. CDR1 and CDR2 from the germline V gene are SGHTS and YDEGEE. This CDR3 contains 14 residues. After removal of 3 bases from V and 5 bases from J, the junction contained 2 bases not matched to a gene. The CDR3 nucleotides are TGTGCCAGCAGCTACGGACTAGCGGGAGACGAGCAGTACTTC. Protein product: CASSYGLAGDEQYF.

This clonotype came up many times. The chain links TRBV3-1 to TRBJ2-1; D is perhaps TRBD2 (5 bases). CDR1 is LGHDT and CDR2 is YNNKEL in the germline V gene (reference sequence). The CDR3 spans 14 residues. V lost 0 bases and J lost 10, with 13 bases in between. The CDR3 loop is CASSQDLGVAEQFF. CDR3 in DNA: TGTGCCAGCAGCCAAGATCTCGGGGTAGCAGAGCAGTTCTTC.